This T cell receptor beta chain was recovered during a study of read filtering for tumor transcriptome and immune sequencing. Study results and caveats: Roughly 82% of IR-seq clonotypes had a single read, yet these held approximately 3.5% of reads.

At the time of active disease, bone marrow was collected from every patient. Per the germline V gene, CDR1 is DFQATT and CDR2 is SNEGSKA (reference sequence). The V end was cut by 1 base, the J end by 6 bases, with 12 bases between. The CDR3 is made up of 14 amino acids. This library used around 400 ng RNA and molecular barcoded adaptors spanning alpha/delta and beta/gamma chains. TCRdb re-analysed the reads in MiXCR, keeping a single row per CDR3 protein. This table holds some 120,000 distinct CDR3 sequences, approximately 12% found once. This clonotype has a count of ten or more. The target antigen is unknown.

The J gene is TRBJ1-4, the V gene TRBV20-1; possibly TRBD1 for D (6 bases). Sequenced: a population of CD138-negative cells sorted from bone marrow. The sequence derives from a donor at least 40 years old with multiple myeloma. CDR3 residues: CSARVGAGDEKLFF. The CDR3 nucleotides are TGCAGTGCTAGAGTAGGGGCAGGGGATGAAAAACTGTTTTTT.